The rows below give T cell receptor beta chains drawn from one sample of a study of Graves' ophthalmopathy and Graves' hyperthyroidism. One entry per CDR3 protein, called by TCRdb with MiXCR from the multiplex PCR reads. The sample lists roughly 700,000 distinct CDR3 sequences, approximately 40% occurring once. Sequencing was done on a sample of peripheral blood. The receptors derive from an adult man with Graves' ophthalmopathy. Both conserved end residues are part of each CDR3. The D gene is left open where the match is weak. Rows may omit the clone size; those that give it use once, few, many or a size class.

j_call clone_size d_call v_call cdr3_nt cdr3_aa
TRBJ2-6 few . TRBV7-2 TGTGCCAGCAGCTTAGTAGGGCTAATAGGCAACAGCTCTGGGGCCAACGTCCTGACTTTC CASSLVGLIGNSSGANVLTF
TRBJ1-6 . TRBD1 TRBV19 TGTGCCAGTAAAACCGGGACAGGGGTTCGGCCCCTCCACTTT CASKTGTGVRPLHF
TRBJ2-7 many TRBD1 TRBV7-2 TGTGCCAGCAGCGTCCGGGGACAGGGACCCTACGAGCAGTACTTC CASSVRGQGPYEQYF
TRBJ1-4 few . TRBV14 TGTGCCAGCAGCCACGAGGTCTTTGGTGAAAAACTGTTTTTT CASSHEVFGEKLFF
TRBJ2-1 . TRBD1 TRBV29-1 TGCAGCGTTGAGTTCAGGGGGCGCGATGAGCAGTTCTTC CSVEFRGRDEQFF
TRBJ1-1 . . TRBV28 TGTGCCAGCAGTTTAGGGGGGGCAAAGTCTGAAGCTTTCTTT CASSLGGAKSEAFF
TRBJ1-3 . . TRBV12-3/TRBV12-4 TGTGCCAGCAGTTTTGAGTTTGACAGGAGCTCTGGAAACACCATATATTTT CASSFEFDRSSGNTIYF
TRBJ2-2 many TRBD1 TRBV25-1 TGTGCCAGCAGTGTGTCATCAGGGGGTACCGGGGAGCTGTTTTTT CASSVSSGGTGELFF
TRBJ1-4 once TRBD1 TRBV7-2 TGTGCCAGCAGTGTAACCCGACAGGGAGGCGAAAAACTGTTTTTT CASSVTRQGGEKLFF
TRBJ1-2 . . TRBV7-6 TGTGCCAGCAGCGTTGAGGCCGGGATTCATGGCTACACCTTC CASSVEAGIHGYTF
TRBJ2-5 . . TRBV10-3 TGTGCCATCAGTTTGGCAGGGGGGCAGCCCCAGTACTTC CAISLAGGQPQYF
TRBJ1-1 many . TRBV12-3/TRBV12-4 TGTGCCAGCAGTTTGAAGGAGAACACTGAAGCTTTCTTT CASSLKENTEAFF
TRBJ2-7 few TRBD2 TRBV20-1 TGCAGTGCTAACGAGCCTAGCGGGGAAGTCTACGAGCAGTACTTC CSANEPSGEVYEQYF
TRBJ1-1 many . TRBV10-3 TGTGCCATCAGTAAGACGGCGAACACTGAAGCTTTCTTT CAISKTANTEAFF
TRBJ1-1 many TRBD1 TRBV10-3 TGTGCCAGCAGTTCCGCGACAGGGCGGCCTGAAGCTTTCTTT CASSSATGRPEAFF
TRBJ2-5 few . TRBV2 TGTGCCACCACCCTCCGGGGGTCCGCCCTCGAGACCCAGTACTTC CATTLRGSALETQYF
TRBJ2-7 . . TRBV20-1 TGCAGTGCTAGAGATCCGACCGAGAAAGGACCCCTCCACGAGCAGTACTTC CSARDPTEKGPLHEQYF
TRBJ1-2 once TRBD1 TRBV10-3 TGTGCCATCACCCGGACAGGTCCTAACTATGGCTACACCTTC CAITRTGPNYGYTF
TRBJ1-3 . . TRBV29-1 TGCAGCGTTGGAGCGGACTATGGCTACACCATATATTTT CSVGADYGYTIYF
TRBJ1-6 . TRBD1 TRBV9 TGTGCCAGCAGCCCGGACAGGGGGTCTGTTTCACCCCTCCACTTT CASSPDRGSVSPLHF
TRBJ2-7 . TRBD1 TRBV7-9 TGTGCCAGCAGCAGGAGGACAGGGGGCTTAGAGCAGTACTTC CASSRRTGGLEQYF